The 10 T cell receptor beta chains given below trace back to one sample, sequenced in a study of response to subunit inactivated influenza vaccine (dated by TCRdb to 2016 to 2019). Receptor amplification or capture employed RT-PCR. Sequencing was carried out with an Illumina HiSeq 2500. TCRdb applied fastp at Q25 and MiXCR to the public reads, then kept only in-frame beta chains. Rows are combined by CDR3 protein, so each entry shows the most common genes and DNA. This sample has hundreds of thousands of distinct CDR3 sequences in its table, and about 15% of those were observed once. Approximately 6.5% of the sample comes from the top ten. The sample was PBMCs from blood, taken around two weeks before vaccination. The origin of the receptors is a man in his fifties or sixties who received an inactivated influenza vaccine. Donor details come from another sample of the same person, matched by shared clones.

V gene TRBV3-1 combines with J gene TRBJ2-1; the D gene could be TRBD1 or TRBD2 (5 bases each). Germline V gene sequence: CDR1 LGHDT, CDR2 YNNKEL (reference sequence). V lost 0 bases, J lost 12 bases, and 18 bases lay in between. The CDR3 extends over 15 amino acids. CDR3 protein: CASSQDAGTKLVQFF. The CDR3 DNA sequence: TGTGCCAGCAGCCAAGATGCAGGGACCAAACTAGTGCAGTTCTTC.

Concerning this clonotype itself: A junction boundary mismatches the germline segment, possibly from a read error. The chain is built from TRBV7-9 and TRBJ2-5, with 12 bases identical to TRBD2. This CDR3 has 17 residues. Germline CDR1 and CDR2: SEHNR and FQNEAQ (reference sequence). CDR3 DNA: TGTGCCAGCAGCCTAGCGGGAGGGCCTAGAATGCAAGAGACCCAGTACTTC. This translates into CASSLAGGPRMQETQYF.

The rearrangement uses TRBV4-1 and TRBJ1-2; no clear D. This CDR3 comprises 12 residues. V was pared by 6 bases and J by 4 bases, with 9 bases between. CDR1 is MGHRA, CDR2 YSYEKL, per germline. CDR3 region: CASRGMSYGYTF. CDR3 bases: TGCGCCAGCAGAGGAATGAGCTATGGCTACACCTTC.

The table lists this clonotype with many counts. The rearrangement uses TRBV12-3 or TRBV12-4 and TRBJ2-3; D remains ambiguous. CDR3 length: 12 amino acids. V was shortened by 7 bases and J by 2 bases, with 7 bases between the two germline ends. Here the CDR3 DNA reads TGTGCCAGCAATCTTAACACAGATACGCAGTATTTT. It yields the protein CASNLNTDTQYF.

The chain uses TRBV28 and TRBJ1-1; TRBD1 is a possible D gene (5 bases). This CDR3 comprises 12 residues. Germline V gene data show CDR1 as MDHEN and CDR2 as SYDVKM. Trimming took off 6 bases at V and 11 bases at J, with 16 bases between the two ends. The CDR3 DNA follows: TGTGCCAGCAGCACAGGATCACCGTGGGCTTTCTTT. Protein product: CASSTGSPWAFF.

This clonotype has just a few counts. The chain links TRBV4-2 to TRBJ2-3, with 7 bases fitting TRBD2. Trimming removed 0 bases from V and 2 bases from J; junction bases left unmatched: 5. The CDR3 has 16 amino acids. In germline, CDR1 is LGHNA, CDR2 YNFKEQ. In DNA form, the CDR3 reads TGTGCCAGCAGCCAAGATGGGAGCGGGGTCACAGATACGCAGTATTTT. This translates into CASSQDGSGVTDTQYF.

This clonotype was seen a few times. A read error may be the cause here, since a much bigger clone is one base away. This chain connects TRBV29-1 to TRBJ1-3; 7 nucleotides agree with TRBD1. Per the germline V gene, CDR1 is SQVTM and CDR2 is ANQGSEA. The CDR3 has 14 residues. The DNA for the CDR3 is TGCAGCGCTAGACAGGGAAGCTCTGGAAACACCACATATTTT. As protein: CSARQGSSGNTTYF. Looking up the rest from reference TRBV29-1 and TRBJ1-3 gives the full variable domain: SAVISQKPSRDICQRGTSLTIQCQVDSQVTMMFWYRQQPGQSLTLIATANQGSEATYESGFVIDKFPISRPNLTFSTLTVSNMSPEDSSIYLCSARQGSSGNTTYFGEGSWLTVV.

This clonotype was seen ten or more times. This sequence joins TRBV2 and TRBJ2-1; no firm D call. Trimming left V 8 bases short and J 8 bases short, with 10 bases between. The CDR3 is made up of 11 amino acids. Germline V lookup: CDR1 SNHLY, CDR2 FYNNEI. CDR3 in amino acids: CASQYVDEQFF. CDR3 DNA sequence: TGTGCCAGCCAATATGTCGATGAGCAGTTCTTC.

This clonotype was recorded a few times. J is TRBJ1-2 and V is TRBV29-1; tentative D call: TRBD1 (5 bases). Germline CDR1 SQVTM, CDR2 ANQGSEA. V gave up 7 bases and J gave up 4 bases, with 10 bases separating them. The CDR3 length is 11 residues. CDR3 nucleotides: TGCAGCGGCCAGGGTGCCTATGGCTACACCTTC. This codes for CSGQGAYGYTF. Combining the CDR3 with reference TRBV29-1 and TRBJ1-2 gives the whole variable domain SAVISQKPSRDICQRGTSLTIQCQVDSQVTMMFWYRQQPGQSLTLIATANQGSEATYESGFVIDKFPISRPNLTFSTLTVSNMSPEDSSIYLCSGQGAYGYTFGSGTRLTVV.

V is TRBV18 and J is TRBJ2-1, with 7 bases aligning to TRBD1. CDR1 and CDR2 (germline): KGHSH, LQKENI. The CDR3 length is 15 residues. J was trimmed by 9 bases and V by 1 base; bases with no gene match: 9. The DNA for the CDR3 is TGTGCCAGCTCACCACTGTATGAGGGGGCGATTGAGCAGTTCTTC. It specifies CASSPLYEGAIEQFF.